These 15 T cell receptor beta chains were sequenced from one sample in a study of cytomegalovirus exposure and HLA in healthy donors (TCRdb year 2017). The library was obtained by the immunoSEQ multiplex PCR assay. For the multiplex PCR, a mixture combining 60 forward primers for TCR Vbeta segments and 13 reverse primers for TCR Jbeta segments was used. What TCRdb holds here is the immuneACCESS table cut down to in-frame rearrangements. Part of the clones is not present; checked against another copy, under half of the missing clones reflect an unresolved V gene, and the others are unexplained. The sample table records fewer than 250,000 clones; approximately 80% of these occur just once. The ten largest clones take up about 3% of the sample. Sequencing input: PBMCs. The source is a man younger than 40 in good health and CMV-seronegative.

This clone has a handful of counts. This chain links TRBV6-5 with TRBJ2-3; tentative D call: TRBD2 (6 bases). V was pared by 2 bases and J by 3 bases, with 9 bases between. Germline V gene data show CDR1 as MNHEY and CDR2 as SVGAGI. The CDR3 contains 14 residues. The CDR3 bases are TGTGCCAGCAGTTACGACGGGACTACAGATACGCAGTATTTT. Translation: CASSYDGTTDTQYF.

V usage is TRBV5-1 and J usage is TRBJ1-2; D may be TRBD1 (5 bases). V gave up 0 bases and J gave up 6 bases, with 12 bases separating them. There are 14 residues in the CDR3. The germline V gene encodes CDR1 SGHRS and CDR2 YFSETQ. The CDR3 bases are TGCGCCAGCAGCTTGGAAACAGGAACTGATGGCTACACCTTC. Translated: CASSLETGTDGYTF.

This chain uses TRBV5-4 with TRBJ1-6; maybe TRBD1 (5 bases). The CDR3 runs to 13 residues. The germline V gene encodes CDR1 SGHNT and CDR2 YYREEE (reference sequence). Trimming stripped 0 bases from V and 9 bases from J, with 7 bases between. Here the CDR3 DNA reads TGTGCCAGCAGCTTGGTTGGGGCTTCACCCCTCCACTTT. This codes for CASSLVGASPLHF. Filled out from reference TRBV5-4 and TRBJ1-6, the complete variable domain reads ETGVTQSPTHLIKTRGQQVTLRCSSQSGHNTVSWYQQALGQGPQFIFQYYREEENGRGNFPPRFSGLQFPNYSSELNVNALELDDSALYLCASSLVGASPLHFGNGTRLTVT.

The V and J genes are TRBV18 and TRBJ1-2; no clear D. CDR1 is KGHSH and CDR2 is LQKENI in the germline V gene. There are 12 residues in the CDR3. V was cut by 5 bases and J by 4 bases, with 8 bases left in between. CDR3 sequence: CASSDNFYGYTF. CDR3 DNA sequence: TGTGCCAGCTCAGATAACTTCTATGGCTACACCTTC.

As DNA, the CDR3 is TGTGCCACCAGCGTTCGACAGTCCTCCTACGAGCAGTACTTC. This gives the protein CATSVRQSSYEQYF. The J gene is TRBJ2-7, the V gene TRBV15, with D maybe TRBD1 (5 bases). The CDR3 spans 14 residues. Trimming shortened V by 5 bases and J by 0 bases, and 11 bases separated the two germline ends. Germline-derived CDR1 and CDR2 are LNHNV and YYDKDF (reference sequence).

V gene TRBV5-6 combines with J gene TRBJ2-7; 9 bases line up with TRBD1. The germline gives CDR1 SGHDT, CDR2 YYEEEE. V shed 3 bases, J shed 5 bases, and the junction held 3 bases outside the gene matches. This CDR3 has 13 residues. Here the CDR3 DNA reads TGTGCCAGCAGCTGGACAGGGGAGGACGAGCAGTACTTC. Translating it yields CASSWTGEDEQYF.

The rearrangement joins TRBV6-4 to TRBJ2-3; a possible D gene is TRBD1 (6 bases). Trimming left V 5 bases short and J 1 base short, with 10 bases between. This CDR3 spans 14 amino acids. CDR1 is MRHNA, CDR2 SNTAGT, per germline. The CDR3 DNA follows: TGTGCCAGCAGTACAGGGCCTGGCACAGATACGCAGTATTTT. Protein sequence: CASSTGPGTDTQYF.

The chain joins TRBV10-2 to TRBJ1-1, with 8 positions matching TRBD1. Germline CDR1 WSHSY, CDR2 SAAADI. The CDR3 has 15 residues. J was trimmed by 5 bases and V by 3 bases; bases with no gene match: 8. The CDR3 is CASSDVGQGATEAFF. Written as DNA, the CDR3 is TGCGCCAGCAGTGACGTCGGCCAGGGGGCGACTGAAGCTTTCTTT.

The J gene is TRBJ2-2, the V gene TRBV6-5; 9 bases are a match to TRBD1. V lost 10 bases and J lost 1; bases outside the gene matches: 7. Germline lookup yields CDR1 MNHEY and CDR2 SVGAGI. The CDR3 sequence is 15 residues long. In DNA form, the CDR3 reads TGTGCCACCCGTCCGGACAGGGGGAACACCGGGGAGCTGTTTTTT. Translation: CATRPDRGNTGELFF.

This clone has a handful of counts. The chain employs TRBV5-1 and TRBJ2-3; 7 nucleotides line up with TRBD2. Germline V gene data show CDR1 as SGHRS and CDR2 as YFSETQ. The CDR3 runs to 12 residues. Germline trimming cut 7 bases from V and 5 bases from J; bases unmatched to any gene: 4. DNA for the CDR3: TGCGCCAGCCAAGGCGGGGGAGATACGCAGTATTTT. Encoded protein: CASQGGGDTQYF.

V gene TRBV14 combines with J gene TRBJ2-5; maybe TRBD2 (5 bases). This CDR3 spans 16 amino acids. Germline loops: CDR1 SGHDN, CDR2 FVKESK. The V end was cut by 1 base, the J end by 2 bases, with 14 bases between. This CDR3 reads CASSQGPRGGQETQYF. DNA of the CDR3: TGTGCCAGCAGCCAAGGGCCACGCGGAGGACAAGAGACCCAGTACTTC.

V and J are TRBV4-3 and TRBJ1-5; 9 bases match TRBD1. Looked up from germline, CDR1 is LGHNA and CDR2 is YSLEER. After removal of 0 bases from V and 7 bases from J, the junction contained 4 bases not matched to a gene. The CDR3 runs 15 residues. This chain's CDR3 is CASSQDGQGRQPQHF. As DNA, the CDR3 is TGCGCCAGCAGCCAAGACGGACAGGGGAGACAGCCCCAGCATTTT.

This sequence joins TRBV10-3 and TRBJ2-7; 8 bases match TRBD2. The CDR3 runs to 15 residues. The V segment lost 2 bases and the J segment 2 bases; nucleotides outside the gene matches: 5. Germline CDR1 reads ENHRY; CDR2 reads SYGVKD. CDR3 sequence: CAISEREGGPYEQYF. DNA for the CDR3: TGTGCCATCAGTGAGCGGGAGGGGGGCCCCTACGAGCAGTACTTC.

The chain employs TRBV2 and TRBJ1-1; 7 positions match TRBD1. The germline V gene encodes CDR1 SNHLY and CDR2 FYNNEI. This CDR3 is built from 15 residues. The J segment lost 6 bases and the V segment lost 6 bases, leaving 13 bases of the junction unmatched. The CDR3 sequence: CASRYTGTELPEAFF. CDR3 nucleotides: TGTGCCAGCAGGTACACCGGGACAGAACTTCCTGAAGCTTTCTTT.

The CDR3 sequence is CASRGTGEPEAFF. CDR3 nucleotides: TGTGCCAGCAGAGGGACAGGGGAGCCTGAAGCTTTCTTT. V is TRBV11-2 and J is TRBJ1-1; TRBD1 matches at 10 bases. V was pared by 6 bases and J by 6 bases, with 4 bases of the junction left unmatched. The CDR3 spans 13 residues. Germline values: CDR1 SGHAT, CDR2 FQNNGV.